A selection of T cell receptor beta chains follows, all from one sample in a study of molecular identifiers for immune sequencing clone quantification. TCRdb passed the PCR reads through MiXCR, listing each CDR3 protein once. The sample has about 32,000 distinct CDR3 sequences; under 20% are singletons. Sample: naive CD8+ T cells from blood, with Jurkat cell RNA spiked in. These receptors came from a human donor in good health. Some libraries in this study had Jurkat cell RNA spiked in. The CDR3 runs from the conserved cysteine through the conserved F or W. Fields, in order: clone size, D gene, V gene, J gene, CDR3 DNA, CDR3 protein. The D gene is left open where the match is weak. Part of the rows lack a size; the others show once, few, many or a class for expanded clones.

many,TRBD2,TRBV6-6,TRBJ2-3,TGTGCCAGCAGCTGGACTAGCGGGGGGGGGGGCACAGATACGCAGTATTTT,CASSWTSGGGGTDTQYF
many,.,TRBV7-6,TRBJ2-2,TGTGCCAGCAGCCAACACGAAACCGGGGAGCTGTTTTTT,CASSQHETGELFF
many,.,TRBV19,TRBJ1-1,TGTGCCAGTAGTAGATCCAGTTGGACTGAAGCTTTCTTT,CASSRSSWTEAFF
.,.,TRBV4-3,TRBJ1-2,TGCGCCAGCAGCCAAGACCAGGCGCAAGGGTATGGCTACACCTTC,CASSQDQAQGYGYTF
many,.,TRBV10-2,TRBJ2-7,TGCGCCAGCAGTGAGCCGGGACTCGAGCAGTACTTC,CASSEPGLEQYF
many,.,TRBV13,TRBJ2-1,TGTGCCAGCAGCCGTGGACAGCTAGTATACAATGAGCAGTTCTTC,CASSRGQLVYNEQFF
.,.,TRBV19,TRBJ1-5,TGTGCCAGTAGTATTATCATCAATCAGCCCCAGCATTTT,CASSIIINQPQHF
many,TRBD1,TRBV20-1,TRBJ1-2,TGCAGTGCCAAGGACAGGGGTGGACTCTATGGCTACACCTTC,CSAKDRGGLYGYTF
few,.,TRBV27,TRBJ2-1,TGTGCCAGCAGTTTAGTTTCCTACAATGAGCAGTTCTTC,CASSLVSYNEQFF
few,TRBD1,TRBV7-4,TRBJ1-1,TGTGCCAGCAGTCGGGACAGGGATACAGAAGTCTTCTTT,CASSRDRDTEVFF
many,.,TRBV28,TRBJ1-1,TGTGCCAGCAGCCTTAGGAGGACTGAAGCTTTCTTT,CASSLRRTEAFF
many,.,TRBV21-1,TRBJ2-1,TGTGCCAGACCCGGGGTACCCTACAATGAGCAGTTCTTC,CARPGVPYNEQFF
many,.,TRBV7-6,TRBJ2-3,TGTGCCAGCAGCTTAGCGGGGGTCAGGGATACGCAGTATTTT,CASSLAGVRDTQYF
many,.,TRBV12-3/TRBV12-4,TRBJ2-1,TGTGCCAGCACCCCCAAATGGGAGGAGAGCGGAAATGAGCAGTTCTTC,CASTPKWEESGNEQFF
medium-sized,.,TRBV4-3,TRBJ2-5,TGCGCCAGCAGCCAAAACCACAGGGACCAAGAGACCCAGTACTTC,CASSQNHRDQETQYF
many,TRBD2,TRBV6-6,TRBJ2-7,TGTGCCAGCAGTTACTCGACTAGCGCTGCCTACGAGCAGTACTTC,CASSYSTSAAYEQYF
many,.,TRBV28,TRBJ2-2,TGTGCCAGCAGTCCCCTCACGACGGGCGGGGAGCTGTTTTTT,CASSPLTTGGELFF
many,TRBD2,TRBV13,TRBJ2-5,TGTGCCAGCAGCACTGCTAGCGGGGTTGGGGAGACCCAGTACTTC,CASSTASGVGETQYF
many,.,TRBV30,TRBJ2-1,TGTGCCTGGAGTGGAGGTAGCGCACCATCCTACAATGAGCAGTTCTTC,CAWSGGSAPSYNEQFF
few,TRBD2,TRBV12-3/TRBV12-4,TRBJ2-5,TGTGCCAGCAGTTCACCCCCCAAAGCGGGAGCAACGGAGACCCAGTACTTC,CASSSPPKAGATETQYF
many,TRBD2,TRBV4-3,TRBJ2-7,TGCGCCAGCAGCCAACTTAGCGGGAGTTACGAGCAGTACTTC,CASSQLSGSYEQYF
.,TRBD2,TRBV29-1,TRBJ2-5,TGCAGCGTTGAAGTATTAGCGGGGGGTACAGGGGAGACCCAGTACTTC,CSVEVLAGGTGETQYF
many,TRBD1,TRBV7-9,TRBJ1-5,TGTGCCAGCAGCTTAGTAGCAGGGGGCTACAATCAGCCCCAGCATTTT,CASSLVAGGYNQPQHF